Given below is one T cell receptor beta chain in context. The germline gene is not matched at one end of the junction; a read error may be the cause. There are 13 residues in the CDR3. Germline CDR1 and CDR2: MDHEN and SYDVKM. This sample is part of a study of T cell changes during pregnancy in multiple sclerosis. Generated by immunoSEQ multiplex PCR, the TCRdb table keeps only in-frame clones and is missing some. The sample gives tens of thousands of clones, 90% to 95% of which show up once; about 7% is in the top ten. Source: CD8+ T cells from peripheral blood mononuclear cells, taken in the third trimester of pregnancy. The sequence was collected from a female donor with multiple sclerosis, enrolled in a pregnancy study. J is TRBJ2-1 and V is TRBV28, with a weak D call TRBD2 (6 bases). CDR3 in DNA: TGCGGGGTTGGCGGGACTCTAAACAATGAGCAGTTCTTC. It encodes CGVGGTLNNEQFF.